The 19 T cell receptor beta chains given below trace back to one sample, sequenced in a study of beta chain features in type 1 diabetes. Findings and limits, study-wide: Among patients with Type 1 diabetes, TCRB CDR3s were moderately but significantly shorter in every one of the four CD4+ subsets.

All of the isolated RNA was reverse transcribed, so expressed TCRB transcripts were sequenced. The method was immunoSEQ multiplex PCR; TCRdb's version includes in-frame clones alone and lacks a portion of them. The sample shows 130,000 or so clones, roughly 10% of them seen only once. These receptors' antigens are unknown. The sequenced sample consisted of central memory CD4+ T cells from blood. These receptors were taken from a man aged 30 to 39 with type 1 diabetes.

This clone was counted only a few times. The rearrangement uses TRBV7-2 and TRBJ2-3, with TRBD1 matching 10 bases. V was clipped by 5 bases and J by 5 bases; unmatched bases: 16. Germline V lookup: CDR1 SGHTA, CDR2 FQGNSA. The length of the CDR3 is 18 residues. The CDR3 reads CASSATGGATTGLDTQYF. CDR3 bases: TGTGCCAGCAGCGCGACAGGGGGCGCAACTACAGGCCTAGATACGCAGTATTTT.

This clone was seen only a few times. CDR3: CASSTPPGHSSYNSPLHF. The DNA of the CDR3 is TGTGCCAGCAGCACCCCCCCGGGACACTCCTCCTATAATTCACCCCTCCACTTT. This chain connects TRBV7-9 to TRBJ1-6; D may be TRBD1 (6 bases). The CDR3 totals 18 residues. Germline CDR1 and CDR2: SEHNR and FQNEAQ (reference sequence). V was clipped by 5 bases and J by 0 bases, with 17 bases between them.

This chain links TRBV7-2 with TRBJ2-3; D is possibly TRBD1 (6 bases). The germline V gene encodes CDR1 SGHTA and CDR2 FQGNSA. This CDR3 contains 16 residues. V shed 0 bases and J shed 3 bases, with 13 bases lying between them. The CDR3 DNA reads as TGTGCCAGCAGCTTAGCGTGGTACACAGGGACAGATACGCAGTATTTT. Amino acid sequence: CASSLAWYTGTDTQYF. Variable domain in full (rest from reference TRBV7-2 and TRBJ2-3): GAGVSQSPSNKVTEKGKDVELRCDPISGHTALYWYRQSLGQGLEFLIYFQGNSAPDKSGLPSDRFSAERTGGSVSTLTIQRTQQEDSAVYLCASSLAWYTGTDTQYFGPGTRLTVL.

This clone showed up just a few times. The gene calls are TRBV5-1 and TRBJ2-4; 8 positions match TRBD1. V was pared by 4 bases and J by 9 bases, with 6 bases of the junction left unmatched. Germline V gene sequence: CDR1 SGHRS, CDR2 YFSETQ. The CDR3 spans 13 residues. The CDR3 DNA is TGCGCCAGCAGCCTCGGACAGGGAAGCATTCAGTACTTC. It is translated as CASSLGQGSIQYF.

The CDR3 bases are TGCGCCAGCAGCCCGACAGAAAACACAGATACGCAGTATTTT. Translating it yields CASSPTENTDTQYF. J is TRBJ2-3 and V is TRBV4-1; possible D gene TRBD1, 5 bases. The CDR3 consists of 14 residues. Germline CDR1 is MGHRA and CDR2 is YSYEKL. The germline V and J ends were trimmed by 4 bases and 2 bases, with 10 bases remaining between them.

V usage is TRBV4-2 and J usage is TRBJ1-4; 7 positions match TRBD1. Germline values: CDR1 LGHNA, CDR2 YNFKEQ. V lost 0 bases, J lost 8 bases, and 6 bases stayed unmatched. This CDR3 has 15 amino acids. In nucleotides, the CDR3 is TGTGCCAGCAGCCAAGATGGAACAGGGGAAGAAAAACTGTTTTTT. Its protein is CASSQDGTGEEKLFF.

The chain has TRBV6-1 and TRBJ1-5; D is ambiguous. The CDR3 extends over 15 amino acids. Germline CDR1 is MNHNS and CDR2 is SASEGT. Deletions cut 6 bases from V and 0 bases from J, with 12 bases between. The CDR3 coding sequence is TGTGCCAGCAGGGAGTCGGGGTATAGCAATCAGCCCCAGCATTTT. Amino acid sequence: CASRESGYSNQPQHF.

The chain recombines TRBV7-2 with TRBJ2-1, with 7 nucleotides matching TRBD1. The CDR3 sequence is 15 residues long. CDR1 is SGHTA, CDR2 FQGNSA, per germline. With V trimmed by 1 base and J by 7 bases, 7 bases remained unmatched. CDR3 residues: CASSLVSRQGNEQFF. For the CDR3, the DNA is TGTGCCAGCAGCTTAGTCTCGAGACAGGGAAATGAGCAGTTCTTC.

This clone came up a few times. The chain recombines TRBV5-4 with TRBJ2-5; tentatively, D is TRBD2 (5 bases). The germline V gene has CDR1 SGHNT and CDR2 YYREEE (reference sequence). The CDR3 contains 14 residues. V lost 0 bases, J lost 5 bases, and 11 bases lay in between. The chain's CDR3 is CASSLVGGWETQYF. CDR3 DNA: TGTGCCAGCAGCTTGGTTGGAGGTTGGGAGACCCAGTACTTC.

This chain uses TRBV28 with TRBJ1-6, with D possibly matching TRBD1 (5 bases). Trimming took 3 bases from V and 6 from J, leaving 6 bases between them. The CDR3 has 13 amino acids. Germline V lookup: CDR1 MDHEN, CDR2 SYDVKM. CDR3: CASSFRVNSPLHF. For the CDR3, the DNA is TGTGCCAGCAGTTTCAGGGTTAATTCACCCCTCCACTTT.

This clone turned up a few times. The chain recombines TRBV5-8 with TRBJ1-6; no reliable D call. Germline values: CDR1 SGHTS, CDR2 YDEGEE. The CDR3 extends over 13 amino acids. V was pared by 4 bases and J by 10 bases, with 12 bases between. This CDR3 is CASSPTLESPLHF. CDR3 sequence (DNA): TGTGCCAGCAGCCCGACACTGGAATCACCCCTCCACTTT.

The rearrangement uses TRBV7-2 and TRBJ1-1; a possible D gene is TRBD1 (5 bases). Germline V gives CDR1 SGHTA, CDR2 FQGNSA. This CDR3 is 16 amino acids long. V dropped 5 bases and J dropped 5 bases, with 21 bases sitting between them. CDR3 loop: CASSPGGLGRGTEAFF. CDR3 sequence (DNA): TGTGCCAGCAGCCCGGGGGGGTTAGGCCGCGGAACTGAAGCTTTCTTT. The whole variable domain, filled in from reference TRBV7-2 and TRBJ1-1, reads GAGVSQSPSNKVTEKGKDVELRCDPISGHTALYWYRQSLGQGLEFLIYFQGNSAPDKSGLPSDRFSAERTGGSVSTLTIQRTQQEDSAVYLCASSPGGLGRGTEAFFGQGTRLTVV.

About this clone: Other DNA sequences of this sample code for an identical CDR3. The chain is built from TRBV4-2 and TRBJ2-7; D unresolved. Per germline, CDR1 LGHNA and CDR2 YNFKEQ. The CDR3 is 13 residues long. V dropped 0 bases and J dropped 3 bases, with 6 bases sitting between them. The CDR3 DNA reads TGTGCCAGCAGCCAAGATCGGAGCTACGAGCAGTACTTC. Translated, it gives CASSQDRSYEQYF.

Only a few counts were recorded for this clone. The DNA for the CDR3 is TGTGCCAGCAGCTCTACTACTAGCGGAGAGACCCAGTACTTC. Encoded protein: CASSSTTSGETQYF. The chain carries TRBV7-9 and TRBJ2-5; 8 bases fit TRBD2. The CDR3 covers 14 residues. Looked up from germline, CDR1 is SEHNR and CDR2 is FQNEAQ (reference sequence). V shed 4 bases, J shed 4 bases, and the junction held 5 bases outside the gene matches.

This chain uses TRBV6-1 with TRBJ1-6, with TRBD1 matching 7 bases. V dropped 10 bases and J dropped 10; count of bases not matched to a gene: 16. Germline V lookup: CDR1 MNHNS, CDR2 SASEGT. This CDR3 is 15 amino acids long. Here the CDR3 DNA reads TGTGCCACCCTAGAGGAGAGGGGGCTGGGGTCACCCCTCCACTTT. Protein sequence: CATLEERGLGSPLHF.

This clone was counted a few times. CDR3 amino acids: CASSQGRGGHSDEQFF. The CDR3 DNA is TGTGCCAGCAGCCAAGGGCGGGGGGGGCATTCCGATGAGCAGTTCTTC. V usage is TRBV4-2 and J usage is TRBJ2-1, with 9 nucleotides matching TRBD2. Losses at the gene ends were 1 base for V and 8 bases for J; bases not matched to a gene: 9. In germline, CDR1 is LGHNA, CDR2 YNFKEQ. The CDR3 is 16 residues long.

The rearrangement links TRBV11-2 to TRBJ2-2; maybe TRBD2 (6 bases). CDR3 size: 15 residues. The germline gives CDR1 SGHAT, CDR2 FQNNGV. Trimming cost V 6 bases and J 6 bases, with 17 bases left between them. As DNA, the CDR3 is TGTGCCAGCAGTCCCCCCGGGAGCTGGTCCGGGGAGCTGTTTTTT. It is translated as CASSPPGSWSGELFF.

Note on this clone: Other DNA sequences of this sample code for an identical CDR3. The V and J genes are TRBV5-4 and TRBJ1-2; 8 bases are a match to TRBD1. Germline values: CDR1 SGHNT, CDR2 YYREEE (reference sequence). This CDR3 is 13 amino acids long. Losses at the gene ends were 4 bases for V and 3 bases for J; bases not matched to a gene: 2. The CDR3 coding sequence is TGTGCCAGCAGCCTGGACAGGGACTATGGCTACACCTTC. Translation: CASSLDRDYGYTF. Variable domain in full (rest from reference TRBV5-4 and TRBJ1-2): ETGVTQSPTHLIKTRGQQVTLRCSSQSGHNTVSWYQQALGQGPQFIFQYYREEENGRGNFPPRFSGLQFPNYSSELNVNALELDDSALYLCASSLDRDYGYTFGSGTRLTVV.

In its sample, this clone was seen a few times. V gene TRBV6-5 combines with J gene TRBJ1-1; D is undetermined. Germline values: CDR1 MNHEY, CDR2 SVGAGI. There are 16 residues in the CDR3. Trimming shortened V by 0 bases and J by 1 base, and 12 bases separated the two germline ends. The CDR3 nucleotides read TGTGCCAGCAGTTACTCGAGGGCAGAGTCGAACACTGAAGCTTTCTTT. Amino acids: CASSYSRAESNTEAFF.